This T cell receptor (beta chain) was observed in a study of Ad26.COV2.S vaccination and SARS-CoV-2 variants. Whole-study context: Once or twice, 56 days apart, Ad26.COV2.S was delivered intramuscularly.

The treatment here: 15 to 20 received Ad26.COV2.S at low or high dose, single or two shots; about five received placebo; per-sample allocation not given. Samples came from day 63 after the first vaccine or placebo injection. With respect to this clone: Distinct nucleotide sequences in the sample also encode this CDR3.

The CDR3 runs 14 residues. Trimming stripped 0 bases from V and 3 bases from J, with 8 bases between. Germline CDR1 and CDR2: SGHRS and YFSETQ. The table came from immunoSEQ multiplex PCR; TCRdb's copy has only in-frame clones and leaves some out. The sample holds around 340,000 clones, 70% to 90% seen once. This sequence originates from a person aged 18-65 years who received the Ad26.COV2.S COVID-19 vaccine or a placebo. V usage is TRBV5-1 and J usage is TRBJ2-3; D may be TRBD1 or TRBD2 (5 bases each). The source material was peripheral blood, sampled in a trial of Ad26.COV2.S vaccine versus placebo. CDR3 amino acids: CASSLAGSTDTQYF. The CDR3 DNA follows: TGCGCCAGCAGCTTGGCAGGGAGTACAGATACGCAGTATTTT. The full variable domain, completed using reference TRBV5-1 and TRBJ2-3, is KAGVTQTPRYLIKTRGQQVTLSCSPISGHRSVSWYQQTPGQGLQFLFEYFSETQRNKGNFPGRFSGRQFSNSRSEMNVSTLELGDSALYLCASSLAGSTDTQYFGPGTRLTVL.